The TCR beta chain under discussion was sequenced for a study of spatial heterogeneity in lung cancer. Study details: The donors were 70 or so patients with non-small cell lung cancer that was early-stage and untreated. The authors sequenced available follow-up PBMC samples, taken a median of approximately two years after resection.

The germline V gene has CDR1 ENHRY and CDR2 SYGVKD. CDR3 length equals 15 residues. Trimming removed 2 bases from V and 3 bases from J; junction bases left unmatched: 4. TCRdb independently ran MiXCR on the 5' RACE reads; one entry per CDR3 protein. The sample comprises about 36,000 distinct CDR3 sequences, over 6.5% of which are singletons, and about 9.4% rests with the top ten. Time point denoted: blood at routine non-recurrence follow-up after resection. Sequencing covered unsorted whole RNA taken from tumor, nontumor lung or frozen PBMC. The sample holds many counts of this clonotype. Its antigen is still unknown. The study's findings and limits: Ubiquitous, expanded tumor-derived TCRs were more frequently observed in blood at resection than at follow-up.

Sequencing used PBMCs, obtained at follow-up. The chain is built from TRBV10-3 and TRBJ1-5; 7 nucleotides match TRBD1. The receptor was derived from a male donor with early-stage non-small cell lung cancer. The CDR3: CAISETDRDNQPQHF. CDR3 DNA sequence: TGTGCCATCAGTGAGACTGACAGGGACAATCAGCCCCAGCATTTT.